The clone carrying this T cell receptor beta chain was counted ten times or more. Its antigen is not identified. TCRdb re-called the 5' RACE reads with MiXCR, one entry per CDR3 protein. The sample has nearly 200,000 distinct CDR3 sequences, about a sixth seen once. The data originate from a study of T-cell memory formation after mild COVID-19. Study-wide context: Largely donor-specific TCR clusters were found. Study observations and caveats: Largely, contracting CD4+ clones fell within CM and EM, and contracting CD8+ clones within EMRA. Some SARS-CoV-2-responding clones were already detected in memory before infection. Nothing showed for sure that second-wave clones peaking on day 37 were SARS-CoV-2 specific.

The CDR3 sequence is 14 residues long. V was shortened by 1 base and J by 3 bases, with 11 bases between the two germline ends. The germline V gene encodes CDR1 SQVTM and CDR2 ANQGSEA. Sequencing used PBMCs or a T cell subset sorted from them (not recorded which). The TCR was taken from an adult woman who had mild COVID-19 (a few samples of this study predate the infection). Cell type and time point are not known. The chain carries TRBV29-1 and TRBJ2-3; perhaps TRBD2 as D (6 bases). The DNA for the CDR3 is TGCAGCGTTGAAGGTAGCGGCGCAACAGATACGCAGTATTTT. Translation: CSVEGSGATDTQYF.